These T cell receptor beta chains were read from a single sample in a study of blood T cell repertoires in COVID-19. Profiled with immunoSEQ multiplex PCR; TCRdb holds only in-frame clones, not every one. This sample yields around 300,000 clones, of which roughly 87% are seen a single time; 1% belongs to the top ten. Sequencing was carried out using peripheral blood. The origin of the receptors is a man between 45 and 60 years old with active or convalescent COVID-19. CDR3s include the opening cysteine and the closing phenylalanine or tryptophan. Each record gives: J gene, D gene, clone size, V gene, CDR3 protein, CDR3 DNA. A D gene is named only where the DNA matches it firmly. Part of the rows lack a size; the others show once, few, many or a class for expanded clones.

TRBJ2-3,.,.,TRBV5-1,CASSLVLWQGPATSTDTQYF,TGCGCCAGCAGCTTGGTTTTGTGGCAGGGGCCGGCGACTAGCACAGATACGCAGTATTTT
TRBJ2-2,TRBD1,.,TRBV5-1,CASSLGPNRGQGTGELFF,TGCGCCAGCAGCTTGGGGCCAAACAGGGGCCAGGGTACCGGGGAGCTGTTTTTT
TRBJ1-2,.,once,TRBV6-6,CASSPSGGGYTF,TGTGCCAGCAGCCCCAGCGGAGGGGGCTACACCTTC
TRBJ1-5,TRBD1,.,TRBV4-3,CASSQDRQGGQPQHF,TGCGCCAGCAGCCAAGACCGACAGGGCGGGCAGCCCCAGCATTTT
TRBJ1-1,.,.,TRBV19,CASITGTTMNTEAFF,TGTGCCAGTATTACCGGGACAACAATGAACACTGAAGCTTTCTTT
TRBJ2-7,.,.,TRBV30,CAWRRQGTGEQYF,TGTGCCTGGAGGCGCCAGGGGACGGGGGAGCAGTACTTC
TRBJ2-2,TRBD2,.,TRBV2,CASSAKWGGTGELFF,TGTGCCAGCAGTGCTAAGTGGGGGGGCACCGGGGAGCTGTTTTTT
TRBJ1-1,TRBD1,.,TRBV11-2,CASSRTGGTEAFF,TGTGCCAGCAGCCGGACAGGGGGGACTGAAGCTTTCTTT
TRBJ1-4,.,.,TRBV4-3,CASSLLLGPNEKLFF,TGCGCCAGCAGCCTTCTCCTAGGTCCTAATGAAAAACTGTTTTTT
TRBJ2-1,.,.,TRBV4-2,CASSQGGGVLQDNEQFF,TGTGCCAGCAGCCAAGGGGGAGGCGTTCTCCAGGACAATGAGCAGTTCTTC
TRBJ1-1,.,.,TRBV28,CASSLDSRAFF,TGTGCCAGCAGCCTGGACAGCAGAGCTTTCTTT
TRBJ2-3,TRBD2,.,TRBV11-3,CASSLDSASGDTQYF,TGTGCCAGCAGCTTAGATAGCGCTAGCGGCGATACGCAGTATTTT
TRBJ2-7,TRBD1,.,TRBV18,CASSRRDRGSYEQYF,TGTGCCAGCTCACGCCGGGACAGGGGTTCCTACGAGCAGTACTTC
TRBJ1-6,.,.,TRBV19,CASSIHGTRSSYNSPLHF,TGTGCCAGTAGTATACATGGGACACGGAGCTCCTATAATTCACCCCTCCACTTT
TRBJ2-1,TRBD2,.,TRBV4-1,CASSQDLGRGSYNEQFF,TGCGCCAGCAGCCAAGATCTAGGGCGCGGGAGCTACAATGAGCAGTTCTTC
TRBJ1-1,.,.,TRBV7-2,CASSPGAANTEAFF,TGTGCCAGCAGCCCAGGGGCCGCGAACACTGAAGCTTTCTTT
TRBJ2-5,TRBD2,.,TRBV5-6,CASSRPGLAGVEETQYF,TGTGCCAGCAGCAGGCCCGGACTAGCGGGAGTGGAGGAGACCCAGTACTTC
TRBJ1-1,TRBD1,.,TRBV28,CASTSGDRVKTEAFF,TGTGCCAGCACCTCTGGGGACAGGGTCAAGACTGAAGCTTTCTTT
TRBJ2-1,TRBD1,.,TRBV7-2,CASSPGTGRYNEQFF,TGTGCCAGCAGCCCCGGGACAGGGCGTTACAATGAGCAGTTCTTC
TRBJ1-5,TRBD1,.,TRBV28,CASRRQGAQPQHF,TGTGCCAGCAGACGACAGGGGGCTCAGCCCCAGCATTTT
TRBJ1-2,TRBD1,.,TRBV19,CASSISWTGGGYTF,TGTGCCAGTAGTATATCCTGGACAGGGGGTGGCTACACCTTC
TRBJ2-1,TRBD2,.,TRBV2,CASGGREASDEQFF,TGTGCCAGCGGGGGACGGGAGGCCAGCGATGAGCAGTTCTTC
TRBJ1-5,.,.,TRBV28,CASSFGQPQHF,TGTGCCAGCAGTTTCGGGCAGCCCCAGCATTTT
TRBJ1-5,.,.,TRBV18,CASSSSAGQDQPQHF,TGTGCCAGCTCATCATCAGCAGGGCAGGATCAGCCCCAGCATTTT
TRBJ1-2,.,.,TRBV9,CASSVAPGQDYGYTF,TGTGCCAGCAGCGTAGCGCCAGGGCAGGACTATGGCTACACCTTC
TRBJ1-1,.,.,TRBV7-2,CASSLGGMNTEAFF,TGTGCCAGCAGCTTAGGCGGGATGAACACTGAAGCTTTCTTT
TRBJ2-7,TRBD1,.,TRBV7-9,CASSLLGQGNHEQYF,TGTGCCAGCAGCTTACTCGGACAGGGTAATCACGAGCAGTACTTC